Following are 8 T cell receptor beta chains from one sample sequenced in a study of cytomegalovirus exposure and HLA in healthy donors. Researchers ran the PCR with 60 Vbeta and 13 Jbeta primers. Repertoires were generated with immunoSEQ multiplex PCR, while TCRdb's copy carries only in-frame clones and drops some. The sample carries around 130,000 clones, about 8.5% recorded once. Sample: PBMCs. The receptors were sampled from a man in his forties in good health and CMV-seronegative.

The CDR3 sequence is CASSLSGGYTYNEQFF. The CDR3 DNA reads as TGTGCCAGCAGTTTATCGGGAGGGTACACCTACAATGAGCAGTTCTTC. This sequence joins TRBV27 and TRBJ2-1; 7 bases fit TRBD2. CDR3 size: 16 residues. Germline loops: CDR1 MNHEY, CDR2 SMNVEV (reference sequence). With V trimmed by 0 bases and J by 2 bases, 4 bases remained unmatched.

This clone has more than one count but fewer than ten. CDR3 sequence: CASSLDPWTGREKLFF. The CDR3 bases are TGTGCCAGCAGCTTGGATCCTTGGACAGGGCGAGAAAAACTGTTTTTT. This rearrangement joins TRBV5-4 to TRBJ1-4, with 8 bases fitting TRBD1. The CDR3 length is 16 residues. Germline assignment: CDR1 SGHNT and CDR2 YYREEE (reference sequence). After removal of 0 bases from V and 8 bases from J, the junction contained 9 bases not matched to a gene.

This clone was seen only a few times. This rearrangement joins TRBV6-6 to TRBJ2-1; no clear D. V lost 7 bases and J lost 0, with 7 bases in between. The CDR3 has 13 residues. Germline V gene lookup returns CDR1 MNHNY and CDR2 SVGAGI (reference sequence). In nucleotides, the CDR3 is TGTGCCAGCACACAAAGCTCCTACAATGAGCAGTTCTTC. This sequence encodes CASTQSSYNEQFF.

In its sample, this clone was seen a few times. J is TRBJ1-1 and V is TRBV5-4; no definite D call. Germline V gene sequence: CDR1 SGHNT, CDR2 YYREEE (reference sequence). Trimming left V 2 bases short and J 1 base short, with 15 bases between. This CDR3 region has 16 residues. CDR3 loop: CASSFGGKAANTEAFF. The CDR3, as DNA: TGTGCCAGCAGCTTTGGAGGGAAGGCGGCGAACACTGAAGCTTTCTTT.

This clone was counted between two and nine times. The chain uses TRBV11-2 and TRBJ2-5; TRBD2 might be the D (6 bases). The germline gives CDR1 SGHAT, CDR2 FQNNGV. This CDR3 region has 13 residues. V lost 3 bases to trimming and J lost 7 bases, with 12 bases between them. The CDR3 sequence: CASSFSRGGTQYF. CDR3 nucleotide sequence: TGTGCCAGCAGCTTTAGCCGGGGAGGGACCCAGTACTTC.

The chain links TRBV2 to TRBJ2-7; no clear D. The ends were cut back, 2 bases at V and 3 bases at J, with 5 bases in the middle. The CDR3 spans 12 residues. Germline V gene data show CDR1 as SNHLY and CDR2 as FYNNEI. The CDR3 bases are TGTGCCAGCAGTGAACTGAGCTACGAGCAGTACTTC. It yields the protein CASSELSYEQYF.

The sample holds a few counts of this clone. CDR3 sequence reads: CASNRGETQYF. The DNA of the CDR3 is TGTGCCAGCAACAGGGGAGAGACCCAGTACTTC. The chain combines TRBV25-1 with TRBJ2-5, with 7 bases lining up with TRBD1. CDR1 is MGHDK and CDR2 is SYGVNS in the germline V gene. V shed 7 bases and J 4 bases; nucleotides not matched to a gene: 0. This CDR3 contains 11 residues.

This clone showed up just a few times. The chain links TRBV19 to TRBJ1-3, with D unclear. V dropped 3 bases and J dropped 3 bases, with 6 bases sitting between them. Germline CDR1 is LNHDA and CDR2 is SQIVND (reference sequence). The CDR3 totals 13 residues. CDR3 residues: CASSIPVGNTIYF. DNA of the CDR3: TGTGCCAGTAGTATCCCGGTTGGAAACACCATATATTTT.